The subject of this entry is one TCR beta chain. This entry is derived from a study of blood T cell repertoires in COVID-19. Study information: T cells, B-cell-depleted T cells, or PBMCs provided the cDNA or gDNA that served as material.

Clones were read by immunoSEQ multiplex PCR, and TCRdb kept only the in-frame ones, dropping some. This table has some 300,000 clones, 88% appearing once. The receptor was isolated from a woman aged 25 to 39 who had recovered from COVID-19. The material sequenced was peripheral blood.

The CDR3 DNA follows: TGTGCCAGCAGTGGCCAGCCCCAGCATTTT. Encoded protein: CASSGQPQHF. The rearrangement uses TRBV28 and TRBJ1-5; no clear D gene. The CDR3 has 10 amino acids. V lost 5 bases, J lost 7 bases, and 3 bases lay in between. The germline CDR1 and CDR2 sequences are MDHEN and SYDVKM. Full variable domain (outside the CDR3, taken from reference TRBV28 and TRBJ1-5): DVKVTQSSRYLVKRTGEKVFLECVQDMDHENMFWYRQDPGLGLRLIYFSYDVKMKEKGDIPEGYSVSREKKERFSLILESASTNQTSMYLCASSGQPQHFGDGTRLSIL.